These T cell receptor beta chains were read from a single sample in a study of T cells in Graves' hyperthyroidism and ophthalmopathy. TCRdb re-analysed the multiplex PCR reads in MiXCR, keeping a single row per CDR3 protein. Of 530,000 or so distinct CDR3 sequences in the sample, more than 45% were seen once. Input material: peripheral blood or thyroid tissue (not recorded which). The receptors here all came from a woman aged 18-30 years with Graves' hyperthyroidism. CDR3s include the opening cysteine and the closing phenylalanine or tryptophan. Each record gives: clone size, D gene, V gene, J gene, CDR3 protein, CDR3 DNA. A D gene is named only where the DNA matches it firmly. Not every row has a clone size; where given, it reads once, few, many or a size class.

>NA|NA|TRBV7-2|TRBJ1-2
CASSYLAGRNYGYTF
TGTGCCAGCAGCTACTTAGCGGGTCGAAACTATGGCTACACCTTC
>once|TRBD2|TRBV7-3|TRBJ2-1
CASSLVSSGSYNEQFF
TGTGCCAGCAGCTTAGTCTCTAGCGGGTCCTACAATGAGCAGTTCTTC
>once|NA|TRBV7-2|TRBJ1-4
CASRGGNTEKLFF
TGTGCCAGCAGGGGCGGGAACACTGAAAAACTGTTTTTT
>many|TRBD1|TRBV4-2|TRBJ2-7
CASSRGRDRGNYEQYF
TGTGCCAGCAGCCGAGGCCGGGACAGGGGGAACTACGAGCAGTACTTC
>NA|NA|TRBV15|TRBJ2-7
CATSLSPLRWAVYYNEQYF
TGTGCCACCAGCCTGTCCCCGTTAAGGTGGGCGGTATACTACAATGAGCAGTACTTC
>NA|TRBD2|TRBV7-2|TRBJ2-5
CASSHGAGDQAGRETQYF
TGTGCCAGCAGCCATGGAGCGGGAGACCAAGCGGGCAGAGAGACCCAGTACTTC
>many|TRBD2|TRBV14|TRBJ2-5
CASSLTGTSGLGQETQYF
TGTGCCAGCAGCCTCACCGGGACTAGCGGTCTGGGCCAAGAGACCCAGTACTTC
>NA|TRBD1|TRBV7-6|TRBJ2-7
CASSSQTRTGDEQYF
TGTGCCAGCAGCTCACAAACCCGGACAGGGGACGAGCAGTACTTC
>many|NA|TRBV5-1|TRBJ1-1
CASSFSNTEAFF
TGCGCCAGCAGCTTTTCGAACACTGAAGCTTTCTTT
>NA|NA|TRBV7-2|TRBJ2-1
CASSLGGASGSYNEQFF
TGTGCCAGCAGCTTAGGGGGGGCTAGCGGCTCCTACAATGAGCAGTTCTTC
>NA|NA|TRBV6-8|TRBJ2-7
CASVAYGQYF
TGTGCCAGCGTCGCCTACGGGCAGTACTTC
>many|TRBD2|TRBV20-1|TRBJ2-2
CSAPRTSGSRTGELFF
TGCAGTGCTCCTCGGACTAGCGGGAGTAGAACCGGGGAGCTGTTTTTT
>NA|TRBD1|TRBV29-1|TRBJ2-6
CSRRQGTGANVLTF
TGCAGCCGTAGACAGGGGACTGGGGCCAACGTCCTGACTTTC
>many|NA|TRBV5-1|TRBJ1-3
CASSLVAASGNTIYF
TGCGCCAGCAGCTTGGTAGCGGCCTCTGGAAACACCATATATTTT
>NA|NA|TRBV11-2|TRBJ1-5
CASSPTRRYSNQPQHF
TGTGCCAGCAGCCCAACGAGGAGATATAGCAATCAGCCCCAGCATTTT
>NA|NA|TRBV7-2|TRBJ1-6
CASSQAEGPPLHF
TGTGCCAGCAGCCAGGCGGAGGGTCCACCCCTCCACTTT
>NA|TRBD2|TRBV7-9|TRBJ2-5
CASSRGRSTQYF
TGTGCCAGCAGCCGCGGGAGGTCGACCCAGTACTTC
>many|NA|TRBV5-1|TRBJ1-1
CASIQGNPEAFF
TGCGCCAGCATTCAGGGGAACCCTGAAGCTTTCTTT